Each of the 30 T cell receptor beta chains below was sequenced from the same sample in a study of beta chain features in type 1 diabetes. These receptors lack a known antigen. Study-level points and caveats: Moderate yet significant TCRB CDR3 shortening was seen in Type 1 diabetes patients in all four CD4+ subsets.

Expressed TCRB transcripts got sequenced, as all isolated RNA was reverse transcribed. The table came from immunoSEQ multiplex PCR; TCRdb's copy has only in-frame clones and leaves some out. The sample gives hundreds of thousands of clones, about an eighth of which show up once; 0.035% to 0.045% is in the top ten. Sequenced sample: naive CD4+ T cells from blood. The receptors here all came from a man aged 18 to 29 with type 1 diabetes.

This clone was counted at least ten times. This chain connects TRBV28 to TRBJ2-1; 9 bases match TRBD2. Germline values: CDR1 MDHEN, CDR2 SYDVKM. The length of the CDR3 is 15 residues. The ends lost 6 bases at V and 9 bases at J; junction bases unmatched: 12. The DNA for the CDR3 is TGTGCCAGCAGGATTAGCGGGAGAGGCTTCGGTGAGCAGTTCTTC. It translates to CASRISGRGFGEQFF.

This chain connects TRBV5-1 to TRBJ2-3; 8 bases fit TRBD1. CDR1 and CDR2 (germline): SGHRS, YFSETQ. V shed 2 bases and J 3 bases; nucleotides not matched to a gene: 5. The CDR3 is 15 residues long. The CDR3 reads CASSFGRGQTDTQYF. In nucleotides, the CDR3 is TGCGCCAGCAGCTTCGGCAGGGGGCAAACAGATACGCAGTATTTT.

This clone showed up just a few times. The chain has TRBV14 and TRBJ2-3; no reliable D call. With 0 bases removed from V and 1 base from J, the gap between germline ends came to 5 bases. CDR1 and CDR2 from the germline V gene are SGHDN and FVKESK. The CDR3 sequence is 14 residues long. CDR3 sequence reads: CASSQDFRTDTQYF. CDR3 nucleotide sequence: TGTGCCAGCAGCCAAGATTTCCGCACAGATACGCAGTATTTT.

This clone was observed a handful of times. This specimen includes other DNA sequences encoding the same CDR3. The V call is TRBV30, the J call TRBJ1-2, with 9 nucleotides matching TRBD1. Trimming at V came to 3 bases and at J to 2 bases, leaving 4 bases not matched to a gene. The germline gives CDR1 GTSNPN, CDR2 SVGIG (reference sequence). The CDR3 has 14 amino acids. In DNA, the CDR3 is TGTGCCTGGAGCCCAGGGACAGGGAACTATGGCTACACCTTC. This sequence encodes CAWSPGTGNYGYTF.

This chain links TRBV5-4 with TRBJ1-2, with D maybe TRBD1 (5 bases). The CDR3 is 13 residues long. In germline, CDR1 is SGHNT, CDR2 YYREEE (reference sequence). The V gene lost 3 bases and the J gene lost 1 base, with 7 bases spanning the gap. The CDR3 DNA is TGTGCCAGCAGCTCCGACAGTAACTATGGCTACACCTTC. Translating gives CASSSDSNYGYTF.

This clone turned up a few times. Written as DNA, the CDR3 is TGTGCCAGCAGCTTTGAGAGGTCCACTGAAGCTTTCTTT. The encoded protein is CASSFERSTEAFF. The chain carries TRBV7-2 and TRBJ1-1, with no clear D. Trimming removed 3 bases at V and 4 bases at J, with 9 bases between. The CDR3 loop spans 13 amino acids. Germline CDR1 SGHTA, CDR2 FQGNSA.

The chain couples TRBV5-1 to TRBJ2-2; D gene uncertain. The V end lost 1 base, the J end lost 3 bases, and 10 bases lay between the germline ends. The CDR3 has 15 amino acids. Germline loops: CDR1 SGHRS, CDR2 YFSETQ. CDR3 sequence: CASSLIGWDTGELFF. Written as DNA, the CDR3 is TGCGCCAGCAGCTTGATAGGTTGGGACACCGGGGAGCTGTTTTTT.

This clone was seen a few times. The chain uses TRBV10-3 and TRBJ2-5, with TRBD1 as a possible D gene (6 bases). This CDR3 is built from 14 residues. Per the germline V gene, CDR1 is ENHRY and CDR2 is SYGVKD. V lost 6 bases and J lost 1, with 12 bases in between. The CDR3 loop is CAISTGSLQETQYF. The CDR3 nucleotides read TGTGCCATCAGCACAGGGTCGCTCCAAGAGACCCAGTACTTC.

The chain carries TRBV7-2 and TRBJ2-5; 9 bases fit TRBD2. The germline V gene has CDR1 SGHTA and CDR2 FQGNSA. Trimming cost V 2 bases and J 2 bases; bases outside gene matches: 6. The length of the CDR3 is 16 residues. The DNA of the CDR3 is TGTGCCAGCAGCTTAAGTCTAGCGGGGCCTCAAGAGACCCAGTACTTC. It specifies CASSLSLAGPQETQYF.

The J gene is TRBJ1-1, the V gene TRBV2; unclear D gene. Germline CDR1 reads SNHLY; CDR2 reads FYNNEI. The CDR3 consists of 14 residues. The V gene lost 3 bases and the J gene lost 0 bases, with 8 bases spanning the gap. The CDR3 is CASSDKAMNTEAFF. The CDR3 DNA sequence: TGTGCCAGCAGTGATAAGGCCATGAACACTGAAGCTTTCTTT.

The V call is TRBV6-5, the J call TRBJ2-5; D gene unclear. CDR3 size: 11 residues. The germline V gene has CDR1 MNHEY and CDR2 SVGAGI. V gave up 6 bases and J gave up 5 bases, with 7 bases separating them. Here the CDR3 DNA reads TGTGCCAGCAGACAGTGGGAGACCCAGTACTTC. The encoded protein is CASRQWETQYF.

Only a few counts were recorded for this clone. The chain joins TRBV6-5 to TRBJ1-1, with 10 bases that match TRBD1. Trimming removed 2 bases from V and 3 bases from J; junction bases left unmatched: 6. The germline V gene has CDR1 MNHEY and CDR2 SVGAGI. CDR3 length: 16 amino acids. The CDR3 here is CASSYPGTGVDTEAFF. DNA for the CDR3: TGTGCCAGCAGTTACCCCGGGACAGGGGTAGACACTGAAGCTTTCTTT.

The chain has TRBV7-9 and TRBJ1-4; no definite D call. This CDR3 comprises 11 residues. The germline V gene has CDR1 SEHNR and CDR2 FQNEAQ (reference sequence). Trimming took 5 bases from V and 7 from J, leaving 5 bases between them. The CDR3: CASSASEKLFF. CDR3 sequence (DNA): TGTGCCAGCAGCGCCTCTGAAAAACTGTTTTTT. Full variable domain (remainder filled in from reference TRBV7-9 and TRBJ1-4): DTGVSQNPRHKITKRGQNVTFRCDPISEHNRLYWYRQTLGQGPEFLTYFQNEAQLEKSRLLSDRFSAERPKGSFSTLEIQRTEQGDSAMYLCASSASEKLFFGSGTQLSVL.

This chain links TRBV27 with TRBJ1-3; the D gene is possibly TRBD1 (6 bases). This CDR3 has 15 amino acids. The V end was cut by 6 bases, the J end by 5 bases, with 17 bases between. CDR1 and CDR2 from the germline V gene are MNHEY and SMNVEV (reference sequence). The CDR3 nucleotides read TGTGCCAGCAGCCCTTTTTGGGGGGCTAGAAACACCATATATTTT. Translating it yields CASSPFWGARNTIYF.

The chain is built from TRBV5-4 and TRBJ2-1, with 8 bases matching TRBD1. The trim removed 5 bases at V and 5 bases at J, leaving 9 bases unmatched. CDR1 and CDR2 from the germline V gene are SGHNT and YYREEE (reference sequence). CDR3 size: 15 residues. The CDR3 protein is CASSSKLTGDNEQFF. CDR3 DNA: TGTGCCAGCAGTTCAAAACTGACAGGGGACAATGAGCAGTTCTTC.

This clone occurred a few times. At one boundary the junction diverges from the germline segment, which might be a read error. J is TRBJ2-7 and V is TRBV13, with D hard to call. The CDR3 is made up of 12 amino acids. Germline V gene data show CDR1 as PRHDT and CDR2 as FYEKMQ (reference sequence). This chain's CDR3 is CASSLVSNEQYF. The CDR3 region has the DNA TGTGCCAGCAGCTTAGTCTCCAACGAGCAGTACTTC.

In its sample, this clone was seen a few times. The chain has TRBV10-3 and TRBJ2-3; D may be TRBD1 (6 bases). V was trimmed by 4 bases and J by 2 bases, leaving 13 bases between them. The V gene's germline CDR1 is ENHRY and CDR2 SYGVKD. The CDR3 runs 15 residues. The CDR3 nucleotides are TGTGCCATCAGTGGGGGGCAGGGGTCCACAGATACGCAGTATTTT. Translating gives CAISGGQGSTDTQYF.

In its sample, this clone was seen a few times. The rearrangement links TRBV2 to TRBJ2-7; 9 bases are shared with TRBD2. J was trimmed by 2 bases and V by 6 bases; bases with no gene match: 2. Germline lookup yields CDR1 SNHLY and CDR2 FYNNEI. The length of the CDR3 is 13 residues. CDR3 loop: CASSVAGAYEQYF. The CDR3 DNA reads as TGTGCCAGCAGCGTAGCGGGAGCCTACGAGCAGTACTTC.

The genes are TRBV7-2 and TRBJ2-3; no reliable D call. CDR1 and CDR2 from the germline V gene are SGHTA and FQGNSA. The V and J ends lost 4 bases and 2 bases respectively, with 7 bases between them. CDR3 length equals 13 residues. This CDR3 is CASSSRPTDTQYF. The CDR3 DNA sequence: TGTGCCAGCAGCTCGAGGCCCACAGATACGCAGTATTTT.

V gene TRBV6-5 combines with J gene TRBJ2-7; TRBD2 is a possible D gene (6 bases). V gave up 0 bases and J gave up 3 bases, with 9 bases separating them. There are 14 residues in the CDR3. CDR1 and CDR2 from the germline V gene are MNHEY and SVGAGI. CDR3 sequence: CASSYSEGIYEQYF. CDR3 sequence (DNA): TGTGCCAGCAGTTACTCGGAGGGTATCTACGAGCAGTACTTC.

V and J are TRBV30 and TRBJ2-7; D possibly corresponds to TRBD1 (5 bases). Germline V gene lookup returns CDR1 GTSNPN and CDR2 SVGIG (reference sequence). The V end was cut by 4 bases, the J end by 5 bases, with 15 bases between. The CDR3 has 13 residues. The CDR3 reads CAWISLRAHEQYF. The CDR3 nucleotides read TGTGCCTGGATTTCTCTCAGGGCCCACGAGCAGTACTTC.

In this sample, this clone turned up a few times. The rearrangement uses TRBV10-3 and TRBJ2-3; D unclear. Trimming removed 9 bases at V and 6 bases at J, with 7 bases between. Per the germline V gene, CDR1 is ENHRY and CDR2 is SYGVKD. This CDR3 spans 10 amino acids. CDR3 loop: CAMGLDTQYF. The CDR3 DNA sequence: TGTGCCATGGGTCTGGATACGCAGTATTTT.

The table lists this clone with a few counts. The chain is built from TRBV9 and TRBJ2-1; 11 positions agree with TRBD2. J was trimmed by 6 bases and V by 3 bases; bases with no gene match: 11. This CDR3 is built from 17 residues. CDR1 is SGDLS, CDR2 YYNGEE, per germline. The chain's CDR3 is CASSGRWTSGLVNEQFF. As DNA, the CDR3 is TGTGCCAGCAGCGGCCGATGGACTAGCGGGTTAGTCAATGAGCAGTTCTTC. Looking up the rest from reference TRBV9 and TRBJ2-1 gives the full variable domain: DSGVTQTPKHLITATGQRVTLRCSPRSGDLSVYWYQQSLDQGLQFLIQYYNGEERAKGNILERFSAQQFPDLHSELNLSSLELGDSALYFCASSGRWTSGLVNEQFFGPGTRLTVL.

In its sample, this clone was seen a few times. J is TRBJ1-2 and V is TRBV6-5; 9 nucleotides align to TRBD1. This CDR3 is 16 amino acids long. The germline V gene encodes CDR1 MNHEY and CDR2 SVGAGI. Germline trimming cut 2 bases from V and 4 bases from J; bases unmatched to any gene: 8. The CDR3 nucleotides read TGTGCCAGCAGTTACGGATTCCCGACAGGGGGCTATGGCTACACCTTC. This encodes CASSYGFPTGGYGYTF.

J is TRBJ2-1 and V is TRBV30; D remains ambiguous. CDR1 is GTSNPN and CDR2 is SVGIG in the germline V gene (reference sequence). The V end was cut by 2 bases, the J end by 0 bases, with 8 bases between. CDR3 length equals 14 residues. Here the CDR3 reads CAWSSLSSYNEQFF. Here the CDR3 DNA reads TGTGCCTGGAGTAGCCTGAGCTCCTACAATGAGCAGTTCTTC.

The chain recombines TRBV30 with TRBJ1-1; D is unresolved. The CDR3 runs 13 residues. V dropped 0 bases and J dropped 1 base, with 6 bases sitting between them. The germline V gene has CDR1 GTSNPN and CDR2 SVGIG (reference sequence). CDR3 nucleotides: TGTGCCTGGAGTGTTATGTCGAACACTGAAGCTTTCTTT. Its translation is CAWSVMSNTEAFF.

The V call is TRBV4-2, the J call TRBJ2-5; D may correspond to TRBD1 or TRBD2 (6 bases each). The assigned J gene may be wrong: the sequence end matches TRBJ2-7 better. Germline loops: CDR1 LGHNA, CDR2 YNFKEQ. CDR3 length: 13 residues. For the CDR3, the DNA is TGTGCCAGCAGCCATGCCGGGGGCGACGAGCAGTACTTC. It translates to CASSHAGGDEQYF.

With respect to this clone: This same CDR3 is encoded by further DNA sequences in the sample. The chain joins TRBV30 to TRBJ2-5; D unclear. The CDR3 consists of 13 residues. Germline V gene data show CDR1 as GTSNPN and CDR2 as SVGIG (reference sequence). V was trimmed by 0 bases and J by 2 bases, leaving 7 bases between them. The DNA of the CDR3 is TGTGCCTGGAGTGTACATTCTCAAGAGACCCAGTACTTC. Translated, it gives CAWSVHSQETQYF.

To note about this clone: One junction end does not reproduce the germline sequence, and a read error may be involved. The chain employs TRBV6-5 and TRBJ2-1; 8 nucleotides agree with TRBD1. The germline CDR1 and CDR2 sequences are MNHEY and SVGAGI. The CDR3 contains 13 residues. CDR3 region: CASSYFPQGADVF. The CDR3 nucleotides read TGTGCCAGCAGTTACTTCCCTCAGGGGGCCGACGTCTTC.

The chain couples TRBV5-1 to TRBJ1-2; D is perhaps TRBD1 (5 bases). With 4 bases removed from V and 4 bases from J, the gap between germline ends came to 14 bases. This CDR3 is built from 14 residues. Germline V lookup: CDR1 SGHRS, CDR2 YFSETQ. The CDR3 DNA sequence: TGCGCCAGCAGCCGTACAGGAGAAGGCTATGGCTACACCTTC. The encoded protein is CASSRTGEGYGYTF. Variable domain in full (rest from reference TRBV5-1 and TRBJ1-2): KAGVTQTPRYLIKTRGQQVTLSCSPISGHRSVSWYQQTPGQGLQFLFEYFSETQRNKGNFPGRFSGRQFSNSRSEMNVSTLELGDSALYLCASSRTGEGYGYTFGSGTRLTVV.